What follows are 22 T cell receptor beta chains derived from one specimen sequenced in a study of CD8+ T cells in alopecia areata. Extraction of RNA preceded its reverse transcription into cDNA, which served as the sequencing template. Profiled with immunoSEQ multiplex PCR; TCRdb holds only in-frame clones, not every one. Of 250,000 or so clones in the sample, roughly 69% are singletons; the top ten hold approximately 1.2%. The starting material was CD4+ T cells sorted from blood, obtained at week 0. These receptors were taken from a human donor with alopecia areata.

This clone showed up many times. The chain is built from TRBV9 and TRBJ1-2; weak D call: TRBD1 (5 bases). The CDR3 sequence is 13 residues long. Trimming shortened V by 3 bases and J by 3 bases, and 9 bases separated the two germline ends. Germline CDR1 reads SGDLS; CDR2 reads YYNGEE. The CDR3 DNA reads TGTGCCAGCAGCGACGCGGGGGACTATGGCTACACCTTC. Translation gives CASSDAGDYGYTF.

V is TRBV5-1 and J is TRBJ2-5; D remains ambiguous. V was shortened by 3 bases and J by 5 bases, with 8 bases between the two germline ends. This CDR3 comprises 12 residues. Germline CDR1 reads SGHRS; CDR2 reads YFSETQ. CDR3 region: CASSSTSETQYF. DNA for the CDR3: TGCGCCAGCAGCTCGACATCCGAGACCCAGTACTTC.

This clone has only a few counts. The V and J genes are TRBV6-5 and TRBJ2-5; TRBD2 agrees at 7 bases. This CDR3 comprises 14 residues. Germline V lookup: CDR1 MNHEY, CDR2 SVGAGI. V shed 6 bases, J shed 5 bases, and the junction held 9 bases outside the gene matches. CDR3 protein: CASRRGLGGETQYF. The CDR3 DNA reads as TGTGCCAGCAGACGAGGACTAGGCGGGGAGACCCAGTACTTC.

The V call is TRBV30, the J call TRBJ1-5; D is possibly TRBD1 (5 bases). Germline-derived CDR1 and CDR2 are GTSNPN and SVGIG (reference sequence). The CDR3 spans 17 residues. V dropped 0 bases and J dropped 2 bases, with 17 bases sitting between them. DNA of the CDR3: TGTGCCTGGAGTGTACCGATTACTGGGGCGGGCAATCAGCCCCAGCATTTT. It yields the protein CAWSVPITGAGNQPQHF. The variable domain in full, with the rest retrieved from reference TRBV30 and TRBJ1-5, is SQTIHQWPATLVQPVGSPLSLECTVEGTSNPNLYWYRQAAGRGLQLLFYSVGIGQISSEVPQNLSASRPQDRQFILSSKKLLLSDSGFYLCAWSVPITGAGNQPQHFGDGTRLSIL.

This clone occurred a few times. The genes are TRBV27 and TRBJ1-2; TRBD1 is a possible D gene (6 bases). The germline CDR1 and CDR2 sequences are MNHEY and SMNVEV (reference sequence). The CDR3 extends over 15 amino acids. V was cut by 4 bases and J by 0 bases, with 12 bases left in between. The CDR3 sequence is CASSYQGLANYGYTF. The DNA of the CDR3 is TGTGCCAGCAGTTACCAGGGGTTAGCTAACTATGGCTACACCTTC.

This chain uses TRBV30 with TRBJ2-1, with 7 bases that match TRBD2. The CDR3 is 14 residues long. Per the germline V gene, CDR1 is GTSNPN and CDR2 is SVGIG (reference sequence). With 7 bases clipped from V and 5 bases from J, the junction kept 11 bases outside the gene matches. CDR3 bases: TGTGCCTCGGAGCGGGAAGGGACCCACAATGAGCAGTTCTTC. Its translation: CASEREGTHNEQFF.

This chain joins TRBV5-1 and TRBJ2-4, with D possibly matching TRBD1 (8 bases). The germline V and J ends were trimmed by 5 bases and 8 bases, with 23 bases remaining between them. The CDR3 has 16 residues. Germline assignment: CDR1 SGHRS and CDR2 YFSETQ. CDR3: CASSSQPRTGRDIQYF. The CDR3 DNA reads TGCGCCAGCAGTTCTCAACCTAGGACAGGGAGGGACATTCAGTACTTC.

V is TRBV30 and J is TRBJ1-2, with 9 bases identical to TRBD1. Germline-derived CDR1 and CDR2 are GTSNPN and SVGIG (reference sequence). Trimming removed 8 bases from V and 4 bases from J; junction bases left unmatched: 8. The CDR3 sequence is 13 residues long. CDR3 in amino acids: CAATGGLGYGYTF. The CDR3 coding sequence is TGTGCCGCCACAGGGGGCCTAGGCTATGGCTACACCTTC. The full variable domain, rest sourced from reference TRBV30 and TRBJ1-2, is SQTIHQWPATLVQPVGSPLSLECTVEGTSNPNLYWYRQAAGRGLQLLFYSVGIGQISSEVPQNLSASRPQDRQFILSSKKLLLSDSGFYLCAATGGLGYGYTFGSGTRLTVV.

The chain couples TRBV5-4 to TRBJ2-7; tentatively, D is TRBD2 (7 bases). The germline gives CDR1 SGHNT, CDR2 YYREEE (reference sequence). This CDR3 comprises 16 residues. The germline V and J ends were trimmed by 3 bases and 0 bases, with 16 bases remaining between them. CDR3 sequence (DNA): TGTGCCAGCAGCTGGGGCTCCGGGGGGCACTCCTACGAGCAGTACTTC. Protein sequence: CASSWGSGGHSYEQYF.

As DNA, the CDR3 is TGTGCCAGCAGCCCCCGGTGGTTAGCAGAGACCCAGTACTTC. Translation: CASSPRWLAETQYF. The V and J genes are TRBV7-2 and TRBJ2-5; no clear D gene. Germline values: CDR1 SGHTA, CDR2 FQGNSA. The CDR3 is made up of 14 amino acids. Trimming pared 5 bases from V and 4 bases from J, leaving 14 bases between.

The chain employs TRBV18 and TRBJ2-5; D gene unclear. The CDR3 loop spans 14 amino acids. V gave up 4 bases and J gave up 1 base, with 10 bases separating them. Germline CDR1 is KGHSH and CDR2 is LQKENI. CDR3 sequence reads: CASSLRVFQETQYF. The CDR3 DNA sequence: TGTGCCAGCTCACTCCGGGTATTCCAAGAGACCCAGTACTTC.

The V gene is TRBV29-1, the J gene TRBJ2-7, with a tentative D call TRBD1 (6 bases). Germline-derived CDR1 and CDR2 are SQVTM and ANQGSEA. This CDR3 comprises 13 residues. V shed 5 bases and J shed 5 bases, with 16 bases lying between them. The CDR3 loop reads CSVSNRAPNEQYF. DNA of the CDR3: TGCAGCGTTTCGAACAGGGCCCCCAACGAGCAGTACTTC.

The chain couples TRBV4-1 to TRBJ1-1; D may be TRBD1 (5 bases). Germline V gene lookup returns CDR1 MGHRA and CDR2 YSYEKL. Trimming pared 4 bases from V and 7 bases from J, leaving 13 bases between. The CDR3 spans 13 residues. The CDR3 protein is CASSLRQSDEAFF. The CDR3 nucleotides are TGCGCCAGCAGCCTTAGACAGTCGGATGAAGCTTTCTTT.

As for this clone: The sample holds other DNA sequences that translate to the same CDR3. The chain links TRBV29-1 to TRBJ1-2; no definite D call. The ends were cut back, 4 bases at V and 2 bases at J, with 8 bases in the middle. This CDR3 is 12 amino acids long. The germline CDR1 and CDR2 sequences are SQVTM and ANQGSEA. For the CDR3, the DNA is TGCAGCGTTGCGACGGCCAACTATGGCTACACCTTC. Amino acids: CSVATANYGYTF.

The rearrangement joins TRBV29-1 to TRBJ2-4; a weak D match, TRBD2 (6 bases). The CDR3 is 13 amino acids. V shed 4 bases and J shed 1 base, with 8 bases lying between them. Germline V CDR1 and CDR2: SQVTM, ANQGSEA. DNA of the CDR3: TGCAGCGTTGCCCGGGGGGCCAAAAACATTCAGTACTTC. Translated, it gives CSVARGAKNIQYF.

This clone showed up just a few times. V and J are TRBV4-3 and TRBJ1-2, with D hard to call. The germline V gene has CDR1 LGHNA and CDR2 YSLEER. V lost 1 base, J lost 4 bases, and 10 bases lay in between. CDR3 length equals 14 residues. The CDR3 coding sequence is TGCGCCAGCAGCCAAGTAGAGGGCGGCTATGGCTACACCTTC. Amino acids: CASSQVEGGYGYTF.

The V call is TRBV5-4, the J call TRBJ1-2, with D possibly being TRBD1 (6 bases). This CDR3 contains 14 residues. Germline assignment: CDR1 SGHNT and CDR2 YYREEE (reference sequence). Trimming took off 1 base at V and 4 bases at J, with 11 bases between the two ends. The CDR3 protein is CASSLTGRVYGYTF. As DNA, the CDR3 is TGTGCCAGCAGCTTGACAGGGAGGGTCTATGGCTACACCTTC.

Only a few counts were recorded for this clone. The rearrangement uses TRBV5-1 and TRBJ2-3; D uncertain. This CDR3 spans 15 amino acids. The V gene's germline CDR1 is SGHRS and CDR2 YFSETQ. V shed 0 bases and J shed 0 bases, with 8 bases lying between them. The CDR3 sequence: CASSLGVLSTDTQYF. CDR3 nucleotide sequence: TGCGCCAGCAGCTTGGGGGTCCTTAGCACAGATACGCAGTATTTT.

This rearrangement joins TRBV5-1 to TRBJ2-5; no firm D call. The CDR3 length is 14 residues. Germline V lookup: CDR1 SGHRS, CDR2 YFSETQ. V lost 4 bases to trimming and J lost 5 bases, with 15 bases between them. The CDR3 region is CASSVDRGSETQYF. The CDR3 coding sequence is TGCGCCAGCAGCGTAGATAGAGGATCGGAGACCCAGTACTTC.

The chain is built from TRBV30 and TRBJ2-2, with D unresolved. CDR1 and CDR2 from the germline V gene are GTSNPN and SVGIG (reference sequence). The length of the CDR3 is 13 residues. The ends were cut back, 2 bases at V and 5 bases at J, with 9 bases in the middle. The CDR3 region is CAWSIVKTGELFF. The CDR3 nucleotides read TGTGCCTGGAGTATCGTGAAGACCGGGGAGCTGTTTTTT.

The V call is TRBV5-1, the J call TRBJ2-3, with 7 bases matching TRBD2. Germline V gene sequence: CDR1 SGHRS, CDR2 YFSETQ. The trim removed 4 bases at V and 2 bases at J, leaving 4 bases unmatched. The CDR3 is 14 residues long. DNA for the CDR3: TGCGCCAGCAGCCTAGGGACTACCACAGATACGCAGTATTTT. As protein: CASSLGTTTDTQYF.

This rearrangement joins TRBV5-1 to TRBJ2-5; 8 bases line up with TRBD2. The CDR3 runs to 15 residues. Germline V gene data show CDR1 as SGHRS and CDR2 as YFSETQ. The V gene end was trimmed by 0 bases and the J gene end by 5 bases; junction bases not matched to a gene: 6. The DNA for the CDR3 is TGCGCCAGCAGCTTGGCCAGCGGGGGATTGGAGACCCAGTACTTC. This gives the protein CASSLASGGLETQYF.